The clone carrying this TCR beta chain was observed once. As yet, its antigen is unknown. This CDR3 contains 15 residues. Germline CDR1 and CDR2: LGHNA and YNFKEQ. The junction had 4 bases not matched to a gene; V was cut back by 4 bases and J by 7 bases. TCRdb's table, derived via immunoSEQ multiplex PCR, lists solely in-frame clones and lacks some. The table records 400 to 450 clones, just over 85% of them present only once. This sample was included in a study of brain metastases from non-small cell lung cancer. Notes on the study in general: In approximately 60% of brain metastases, T-cell clones were expanded compared with matched primary tumors. TCR repertoires overlapped largely between brain metastases and matched primaries.

The V and J genes are TRBV4-2 and TRBJ1-6; 10 nucleotides line up with TRBD1. The sample consisted of tissue from a brain metastasis. This TCR came from a donor aged 40 or over with non-small cell lung cancer. The DNA of the CDR3 is TGTGCCAGCAGCCGGGCGGACAGGGGGAATTCACCCCTCCACTTT. It encodes CASSRADRGNSPLHF.